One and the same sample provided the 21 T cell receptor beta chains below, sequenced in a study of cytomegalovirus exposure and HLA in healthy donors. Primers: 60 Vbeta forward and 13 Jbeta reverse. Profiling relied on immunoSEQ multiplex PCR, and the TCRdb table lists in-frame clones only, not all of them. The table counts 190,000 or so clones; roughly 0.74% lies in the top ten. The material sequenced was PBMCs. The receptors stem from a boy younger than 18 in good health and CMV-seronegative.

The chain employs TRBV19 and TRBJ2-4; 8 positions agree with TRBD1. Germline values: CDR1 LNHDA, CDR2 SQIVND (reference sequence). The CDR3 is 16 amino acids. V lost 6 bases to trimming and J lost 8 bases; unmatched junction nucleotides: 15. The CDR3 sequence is CASRGTGDNPKDIQYF. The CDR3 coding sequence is TGTGCCAGTAGGGGGACAGGAGACAATCCTAAGGACATTCAGTACTTC.

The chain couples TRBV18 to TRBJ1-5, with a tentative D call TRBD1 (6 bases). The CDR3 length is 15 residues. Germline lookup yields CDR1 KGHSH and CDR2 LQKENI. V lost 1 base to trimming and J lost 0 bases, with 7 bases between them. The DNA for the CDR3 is TGTGCCAGCTCACCACAGGGGGATAGCAATCAGCCCCAGCATTTT. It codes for CASSPQGDSNQPQHF.

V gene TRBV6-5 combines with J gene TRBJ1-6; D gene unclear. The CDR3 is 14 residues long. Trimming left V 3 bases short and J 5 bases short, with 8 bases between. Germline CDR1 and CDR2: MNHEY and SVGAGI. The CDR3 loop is CASSYITDNSPLHF. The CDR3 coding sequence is TGTGCCAGCAGTTATATTACAGATAATTCACCCCTCCACTTT.

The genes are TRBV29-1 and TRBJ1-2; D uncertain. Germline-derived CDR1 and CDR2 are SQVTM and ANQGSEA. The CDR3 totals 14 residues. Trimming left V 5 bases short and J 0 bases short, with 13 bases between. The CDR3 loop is CSVPLGSANYGYTF. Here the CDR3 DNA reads TGCAGCGTTCCCCTCGGCAGCGCTAACTATGGCTACACCTTC.

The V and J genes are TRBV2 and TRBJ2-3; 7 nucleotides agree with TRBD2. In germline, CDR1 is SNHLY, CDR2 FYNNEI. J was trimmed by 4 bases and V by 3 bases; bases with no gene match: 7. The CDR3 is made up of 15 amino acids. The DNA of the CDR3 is TGTGCCAGCAGTGATCTCGGGGGAGGGGCAGATACGCAGTATTTT. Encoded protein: CASSDLGGGADTQYF.

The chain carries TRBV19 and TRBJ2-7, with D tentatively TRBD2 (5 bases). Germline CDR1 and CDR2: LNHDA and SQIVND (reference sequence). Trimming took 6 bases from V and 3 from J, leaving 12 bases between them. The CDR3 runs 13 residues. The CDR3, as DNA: TGTGCCAGTAGGGCGGGCCCAGGCTACGAGCAGTACTTC. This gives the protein CASRAGPGYEQYF.

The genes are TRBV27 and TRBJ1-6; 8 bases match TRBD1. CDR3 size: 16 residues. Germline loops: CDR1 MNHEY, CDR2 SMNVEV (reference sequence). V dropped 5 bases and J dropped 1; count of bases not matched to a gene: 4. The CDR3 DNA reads TGTGCCAGCAGTCACGGACAGGGATCCTATAATTCACCCCTCCACTTT. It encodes CASSHGQGSYNSPLHF.

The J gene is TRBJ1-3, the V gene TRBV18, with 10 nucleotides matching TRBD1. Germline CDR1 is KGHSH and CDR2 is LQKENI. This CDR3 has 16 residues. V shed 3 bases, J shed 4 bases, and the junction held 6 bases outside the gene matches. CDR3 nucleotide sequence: TGTGCCAGCTCACCGTGGGGACAGGGGAGAGGAAACACCATATATTTT. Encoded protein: CASSPWGQGRGNTIYF. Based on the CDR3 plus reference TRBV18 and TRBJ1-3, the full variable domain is NAGVMQNPRHLVRRRGQEARLRCSPMKGHSHVYWYRQLPEEGLKFMVYLQKENIIDESGMPKERFSAEFPKEGPSILRIQQVVRGDSAAYFCASSPWGQGRGNTIYFGEGSWLTVV.

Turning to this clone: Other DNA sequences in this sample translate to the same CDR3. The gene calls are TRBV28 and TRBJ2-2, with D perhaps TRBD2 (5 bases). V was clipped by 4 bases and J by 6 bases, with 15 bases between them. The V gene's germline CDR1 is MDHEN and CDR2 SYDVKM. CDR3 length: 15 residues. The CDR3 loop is CASSSVLEVPGELFF. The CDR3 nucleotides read TGTGCCAGCAGTTCGGTTTTGGAGGTCCCCGGGGAGCTGTTTTTT.

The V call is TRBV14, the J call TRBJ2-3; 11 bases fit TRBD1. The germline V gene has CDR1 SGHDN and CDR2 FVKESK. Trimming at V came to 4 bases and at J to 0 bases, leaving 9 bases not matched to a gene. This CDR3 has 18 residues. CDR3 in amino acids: CASSPRAGQGASTDTQYF. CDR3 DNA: TGTGCCAGCAGCCCCCGAGCTGGACAGGGGGCTAGCACAGATACGCAGTATTTT.

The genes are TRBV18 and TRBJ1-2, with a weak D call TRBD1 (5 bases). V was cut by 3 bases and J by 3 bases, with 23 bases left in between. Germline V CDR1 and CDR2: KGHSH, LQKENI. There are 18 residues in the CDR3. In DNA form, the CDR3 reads TGTGCCAGCTCACCCAACGAGGACATCCCCGTGGGGTACTATGGCTACACCTTC. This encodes CASSPNEDIPVGYYGYTF.

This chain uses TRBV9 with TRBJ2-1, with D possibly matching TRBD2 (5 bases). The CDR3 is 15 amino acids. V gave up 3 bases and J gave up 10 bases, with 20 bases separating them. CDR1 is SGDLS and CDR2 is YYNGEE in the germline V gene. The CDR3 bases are TGTGCCAGCAGCGCTATAGACGGGCCCTCGGGGGAGCAGTTCTTC. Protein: CASSAIDGPSGEQFF.

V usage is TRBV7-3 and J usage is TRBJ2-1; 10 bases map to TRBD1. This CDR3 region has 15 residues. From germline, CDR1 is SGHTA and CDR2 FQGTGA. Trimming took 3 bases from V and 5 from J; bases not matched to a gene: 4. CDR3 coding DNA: TGTGCCAGCAGCTTGACCGGGACAGGGGACAATGAGCAGTTCTTC. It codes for CASSLTGTGDNEQFF.

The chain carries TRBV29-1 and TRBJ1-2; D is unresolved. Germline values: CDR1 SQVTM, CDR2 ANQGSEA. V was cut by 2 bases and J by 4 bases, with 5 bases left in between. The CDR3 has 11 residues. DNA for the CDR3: TGCAGCGTTGAACCATTCTATGGCTACACCTTC. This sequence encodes CSVEPFYGYTF.

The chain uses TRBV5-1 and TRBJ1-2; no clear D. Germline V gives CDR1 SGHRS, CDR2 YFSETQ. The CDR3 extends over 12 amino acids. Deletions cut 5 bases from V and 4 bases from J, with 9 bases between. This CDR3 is CASRSGVYGYTF. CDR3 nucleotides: TGCGCCAGCAGATCCGGGGTCTATGGCTACACCTTC.

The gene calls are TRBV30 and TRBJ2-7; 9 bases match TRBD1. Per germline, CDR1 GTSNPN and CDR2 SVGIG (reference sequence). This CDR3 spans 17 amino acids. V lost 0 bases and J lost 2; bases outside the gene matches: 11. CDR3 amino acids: CAWSVRGGTGMAYEQYF. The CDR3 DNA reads TGTGCCTGGAGTGTAAGGGGTGGGACAGGGATGGCCTACGAGCAGTACTTC.

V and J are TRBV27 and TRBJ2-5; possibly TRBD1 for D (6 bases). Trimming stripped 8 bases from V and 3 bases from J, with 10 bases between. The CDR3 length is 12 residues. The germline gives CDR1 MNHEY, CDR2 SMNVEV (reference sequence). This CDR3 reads CASQGNEETQYF. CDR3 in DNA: TGTGCCAGCCAGGGGAATGAAGAGACCCAGTACTTC.

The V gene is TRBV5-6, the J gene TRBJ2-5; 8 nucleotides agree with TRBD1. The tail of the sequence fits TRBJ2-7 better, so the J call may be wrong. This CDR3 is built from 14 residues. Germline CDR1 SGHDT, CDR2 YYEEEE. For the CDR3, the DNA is TGTGCCAGCAGCTCGAACGACAGGGGCTACGAGCAGTACTTC. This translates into CASSSNDRGYEQYF.

The CDR3 bases are TGCGCCAGCAGCCAAGGTCAGGGGAACACTGAAGCTTTCTTT. It is translated as CASSQGQGNTEAFF. The chain couples TRBV4-1 to TRBJ1-1, with D possibly TRBD1 on 5 matching bases. Germline assignment: CDR1 MGHRA and CDR2 YSYEKL. V was pared by 1 base and J by 1 base, with 7 bases between. This CDR3 has 14 residues.

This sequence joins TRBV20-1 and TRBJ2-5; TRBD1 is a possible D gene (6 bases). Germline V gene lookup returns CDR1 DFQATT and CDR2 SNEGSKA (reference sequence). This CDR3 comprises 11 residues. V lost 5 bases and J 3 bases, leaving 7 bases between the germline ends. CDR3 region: CSARTEETQYF. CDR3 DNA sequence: TGCAGTGCTCGGACAGAAGAGACCCAGTACTTC.

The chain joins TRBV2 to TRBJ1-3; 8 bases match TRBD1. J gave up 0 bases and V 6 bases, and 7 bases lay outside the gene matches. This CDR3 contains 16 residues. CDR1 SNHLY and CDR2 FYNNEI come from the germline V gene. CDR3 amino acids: CASSGRTGLSGNTIYF. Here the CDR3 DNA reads TGTGCCAGCAGCGGCCGGACAGGGCTCTCTGGAAACACCATATATTTT.